The 24 T cell receptor beta chains reported below all come from one sample, sequenced in a study of shared clonotypes between healthy human individuals. Here immunoSEQ multiplex PCR was the method, and the copy in TCRdb shows in-frame clones only, minus some. The data show approximately 1.5 million clones, less than 99% seen once. Material: naive CD4+ T cells sorted from blood. Subset meaning: CD45RA+ positively selected. The receptors derive from a young man in good health.

V gene TRBV6-5 combines with J gene TRBJ2-3, with 8 bases lining up with TRBD1. V shed 8 bases, J shed 3 bases, and the junction held 10 bases outside the gene matches. CDR3 length equals 15 residues. The germline V gene encodes CDR1 MNHEY and CDR2 SVGAGI. CDR3 amino acids: CASHMTGAVTDTQYF. The DNA of the CDR3 is TGTGCCAGCCACATGACAGGGGCCGTAACAGATACGCAGTATTTT.

V and J are TRBV15 and TRBJ2-5, with D perhaps TRBD2 (6 bases). From germline, CDR1 is LNHNV and CDR2 YYDKDF (reference sequence). Trimming cost V 9 bases and J 5 bases, with 16 bases left between them. There are 13 residues in the CDR3. CDR3 sequence (DNA): TGTGCCACGGGGCGGGACGCCGGGGAGACCCAGTACTTC. Translating it yields CATGRDAGETQYF. Full variable domain (missing parts from reference TRBV15 and TRBJ2-5): DAMVIQNPRYQVTQFGKPVTLSCSQTLNHNVMYWYQQKSSQAPKLLFHYYDKDFNNEADTPDNFQSRRPNTSFCFLDIRSPGLGDTAMYLCATGRDAGETQYFGPGTRLLVL.

This chain links TRBV2 with TRBJ2-1; perhaps TRBD1 as D (5 bases). Trimming removed 6 bases at V and 5 bases at J, with 8 bases between. CDR1 is SNHLY and CDR2 is FYNNEI in the germline V gene. This CDR3 has 12 amino acids. Here the CDR3 DNA reads TGTGCCAGCAGCGAGACAGACAATGAGCAGTTCTTC. Encoded protein: CASSETDNEQFF. Full variable domain (remainder filled in from reference TRBV2 and TRBJ2-1): EPEVTQTPSHQVTQMGQEVILRCVPISNHLYFYWYRQILGQKVEFLVSFYNNEISEKSEIFDDQFSVERPDGSNFTLKIRSTKLEDSAMYFCASSETDNEQFFGPGTRLTVL.

The chain carries TRBV7-8 and TRBJ2-1; 12 bases are shared with TRBD2. J was trimmed by 8 bases and V by 5 bases; bases with no gene match: 7. This CDR3 comprises 15 residues. CDR1 and CDR2 (germline): SGHVS, FQNEAQ. The CDR3 sequence is CASSLGLAGGDEQFF. The CDR3 coding sequence is TGTGCCAGCAGCCTCGGGCTAGCGGGAGGGGATGAGCAGTTCTTC.

Points on this clone: The sample holds other DNA sequences that translate to the same CDR3. The rearrangement joins TRBV19 to TRBJ2-3; D unclear. Trimming removed 3 bases from V and 1 base from J, with 5 bases in between. This CDR3 contains 13 residues. The V gene's germline CDR1 is LNHDA and CDR2 SQIVND (reference sequence). In nucleotides, the CDR3 is TGTGCCAGTAGTATTGGTCGCACAGATACGCAGTATTTT. It codes for CASSIGRTDTQYF.

The chain uses TRBV2 and TRBJ2-7; 15 positions match TRBD2. The ends lost 6 bases at V and 4 bases at J; junction bases unmatched: 10. The CDR3 covers 17 residues. CDR1 is SNHLY and CDR2 is FYNNEI in the germline V gene. The chain's CDR3 is CASSRRTSGRAGYEQYF. CDR3 DNA sequence: TGTGCCAGCAGCCGTAGGACTAGCGGGAGGGCGGGGTACGAGCAGTACTTC.

The chain is built from TRBV5-7 and TRBJ2-2, with TRBD1 matching over 9 bases. TRBV5-7 qualifies as an ORF whose function is uncertain. Germline trimming cut 10 bases from V and 3 bases from J; bases unmatched to any gene: 16. CDR3 size: 17 residues. The CDR3 nucleotides are TGTGCCCCAAACCGGGACAGGGATCATATTTACACCGGGGAGCTGTTTTTT. This encodes CAPNRDRDHIYTGELFF.

The genes are TRBV7-2 and TRBJ2-3; 10 nucleotides agree with TRBD2. The V gene end was trimmed by 5 bases and the J gene end by 3 bases; junction bases not matched to a gene: 5. CDR3 length: 15 amino acids. The germline V gene encodes CDR1 SGHTA and CDR2 FQGNSA. The DNA for the CDR3 is TGTGCCAGCAGCGGAACTAGCGGGATTACAGATACGCAGTATTTT. Protein product: CASSGTSGITDTQYF.

The chain joins TRBV28 to TRBJ2-2; 10 nucleotides agree with TRBD2. Germline V lookup: CDR1 MDHEN, CDR2 SYDVKM. V dropped 2 bases and J dropped 4; count of bases not matched to a gene: 7. CDR3 size: 17 residues. CDR3 sequence reads: CASSLPGTSDVTGELFF. The DNA for the CDR3 is TGTGCCAGCAGTTTACCCGGGACTAGCGACGTCACCGGGGAGCTGTTTTTT.

The J gene is TRBJ1-5, the V gene TRBV7-8; TRBD1 matches 10 bases. CDR1 is SGHVS and CDR2 is FQNEAQ in the germline V gene. This CDR3 contains 16 residues. Losses at the gene ends were 3 bases for V and 6 bases for J; bases not matched to a gene: 8. In nucleotides, the CDR3 is TGTGCCAGCAGCTTTGCCCGGGACAGGGGTATTCAGCCCCAGCATTTT. It encodes CASSFARDRGIQPQHF.

V and J are TRBV6-1 and TRBJ2-1, with D possibly being TRBD1 (6 bases). The germline gives CDR1 MNHNS, CDR2 SASEGT. This CDR3 comprises 15 residues. V lost 2 bases to trimming and J lost 7 bases, with 15 bases between them. The CDR3 DNA reads TGTGCCAGCAGTGAATCCCGGGGCCAGGGGAATGAGCAGTTCTTC. This gives the protein CASSESRGQGNEQFF.

This clone has a single count. The J gene is TRBJ1-4, the V gene TRBV27; unclear D gene. CDR3 length: 14 amino acids. Germline CDR1 MNHEY, CDR2 SMNVEV (reference sequence). V lost 4 bases and J 1 base, leaving 7 bases between the germline ends. The CDR3 nucleotides are TGTGCCAGCAGTTCAGTGAGAACTAATGAAAAACTGTTTTTT. The encoded protein is CASSSVRTNEKLFF.

This clone has a single count. This chain uses TRBV10-3 with TRBJ1-1; perhaps TRBD1 as D (6 bases). V lost 4 bases and J lost 3, with 18 bases in between. Germline lookup yields CDR1 ENHRY and CDR2 SYGVKD. The length of the CDR3 is 16 residues. DNA for the CDR3: TGTGCCATCAGTGGAGCGAAGGGGGGTGGATACACTGAAGCTTTCTTT. This encodes CAISGAKGGGYTEAFF.

This rearrangement joins TRBV28 to TRBJ2-7, with TRBD2 identical over 9 bases. Trimming removed 5 bases from V and 0 bases from J; junction bases left unmatched: 5. Germline lookup yields CDR1 MDHEN and CDR2 SYDVKM. The CDR3 spans 15 residues. For the CDR3, the DNA is TGTGCCAGCAGTGTGACTAGCGGCAGCTCCTACGAGCAGTACTTC. This encodes CASSVTSGSSYEQYF.

The chain recombines TRBV7-8 with TRBJ1-5; no clear D gene. There are 16 residues in the CDR3. The ends were cut back, 5 bases at V and 0 bases at J, with 14 bases in the middle. Per germline, CDR1 SGHVS and CDR2 FQNEAQ. The DNA of the CDR3 is TGTGCCAGCAGCGCCCGGGCCTCTAGTAGCAATCAGCCCCAGCATTTT. Amino acids: CASSARASSSNQPQHF.

The V call is TRBV30, the J call TRBJ1-2; no firm D call. The V end was cut by 1 base, the J end by 3 bases, with 6 bases between. Germline CDR1 reads GTSNPN; CDR2 reads SVGIG (reference sequence). The CDR3 is 12 amino acids. The chain's CDR3 is CAWSEVDYGYTF. The CDR3 DNA reads TGTGCCTGGAGTGAGGTCGACTATGGCTACACCTTC.

The V and J genes are TRBV27 and TRBJ2-1, with 11 positions matching TRBD2. With 5 bases clipped from V and 7 bases from J, the junction kept 16 bases outside the gene matches. CDR3 length: 18 residues. Germline loops: CDR1 MNHEY, CDR2 SMNVEV (reference sequence). CDR3 nucleotides: TGTGCCAGCAGTCTATATGGGCTAGCGGGAGGTGGCTATAATGAGCAGTTCTTC. It is translated as CASSLYGLAGGGYNEQFF.

With regard to this clone: A junction end diverges from the germline sequence, so it may reflect a read error. This chain connects TRBV19 to TRBJ2-3; tentatively, D is TRBD1 (7 bases). The CDR3 runs to 14 residues. Germline V gene lookup returns CDR1 LNHDA and CDR2 SQIVND (reference sequence). The CDR3, as DNA: TGTGCTAGTACTGGGCAGGGGGGTTCGGATACGCAGTATTTT. Its translation: CASTGQGGSDTQYF.

This rearrangement joins TRBV5-6 to TRBJ2-5, with D perhaps TRBD1 (6 bases). Germline V lookup: CDR1 SGHDT, CDR2 YYEEEE. Trimming cost V 4 bases and J 2 bases, with 15 bases left between them. The CDR3 runs 15 residues. The CDR3 here is CASSRKDRVQETQYF. The CDR3 DNA reads TGTGCCAGCAGCCGAAAGGACAGAGTACAAGAGACCCAGTACTTC. The full variable domain, its missing parts supplied by reference TRBV5-6 and TRBJ2-5, is DAGVTQSPTHLIKTRGQQVTLRCSPKSGHDTVSWYQQALGQGPQFIFQYYEEEERQRGNFPDRFSGHQFPNYSSELNVNALLLGDSALYLCASSRKDRVQETQYFGPGTRLLVL.

This rearrangement joins TRBV7-8 to TRBJ2-2, with a tentative D call TRBD1 (6 bases). The CDR3 is 15 residues long. The ends were cut back, 6 bases at V and 5 bases at J, with 16 bases in the middle. Germline V gene lookup returns CDR1 SGHVS and CDR2 FQNEAQ. The CDR3 DNA sequence: TGTGCCAGCAGTCTACAGGGAAGGGGTACCGGGGAGCTGTTTTTT. Translated, it gives CASSLQGRGTGELFF. The full variable domain, completed using reference TRBV7-8 and TRBJ2-2, is GAGVSQSPRYKVAKRGQDVALRCDPISGHVSLFWYQQALGQGPEFLTYFQNEAQLDKSGLPSDRFFAERPEGSVSTLKIQRTQQEDSAVYLCASSLQGRGTGELFFGEGSRLTVL.

This chain joins TRBV10-3 and TRBJ1-3, with D possibly matching TRBD1 (5 bases). Germline CDR1 ENHRY, CDR2 SYGVKD. The CDR3 extends over 14 amino acids. The V gene lost 11 bases and the J gene lost 1 base, with 15 bases spanning the gap. The CDR3 bases are TGTGCCCATCATGGCGGGGCGTCTGGAAACACCATATATTTT. Translating it yields CAHHGGASGNTIYF.

This chain links TRBV5-1 with TRBJ1-4; D might be TRBD1 (6 bases). V lost 0 bases and J lost 5, with 11 bases in between. The V gene's germline CDR1 is SGHRS and CDR2 YFSETQ. This CDR3 has 15 amino acids. CDR3 nucleotides: TGCGCCAGCAGCTTGGCCCACAGGGCAAATGAAAAACTGTTTTTT. This translates into CASSLAHRANEKLFF.

The chain is built from TRBV14 and TRBJ2-3; D unresolved. Germline V CDR1 and CDR2: SGHDN, FVKESK. The V end lost 4 bases, the J end lost 1 base, and 12 bases lay between the germline ends. This CDR3 contains 15 residues. CDR3 in DNA: TGTGCCAGCAGCCTAAAACGGTCTGGCACAGATACGCAGTATTTT. Protein sequence: CASSLKRSGTDTQYF.

This sequence joins TRBV4-2 and TRBJ1-4; 7 nucleotides line up with TRBD1. With V trimmed by 1 base and J by 7 bases, 12 bases remained unmatched. The CDR3 is made up of 17 amino acids. Germline V gives CDR1 LGHNA, CDR2 YNFKEQ. CDR3 protein: CASSQVFMTGRSEKLFF. The CDR3 DNA reads TGTGCCAGCAGCCAAGTTTTTATGACAGGGAGGTCTGAAAAACTGTTTTTT.